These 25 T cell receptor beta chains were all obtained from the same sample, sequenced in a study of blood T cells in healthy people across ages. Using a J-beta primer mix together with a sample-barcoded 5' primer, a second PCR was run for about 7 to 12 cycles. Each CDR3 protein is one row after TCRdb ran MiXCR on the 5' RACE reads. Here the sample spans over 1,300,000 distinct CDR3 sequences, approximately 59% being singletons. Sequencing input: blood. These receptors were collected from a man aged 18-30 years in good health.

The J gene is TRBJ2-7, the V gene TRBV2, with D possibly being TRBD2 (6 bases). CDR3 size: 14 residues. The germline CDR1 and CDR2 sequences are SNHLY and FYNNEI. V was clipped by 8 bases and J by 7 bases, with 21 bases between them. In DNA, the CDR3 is TGTGCCAGCGATTTAGGGACTCCCCTTGTTGAGCAGTACTTC. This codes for CASDLGTPLVEQYF.

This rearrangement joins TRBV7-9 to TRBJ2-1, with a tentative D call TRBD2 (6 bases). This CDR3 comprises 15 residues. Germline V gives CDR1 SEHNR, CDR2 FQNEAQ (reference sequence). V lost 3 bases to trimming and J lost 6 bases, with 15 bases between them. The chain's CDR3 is CASSFWGERVNEQFF. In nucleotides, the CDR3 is TGTGCCAGCAGCTTTTGGGGGGAACGTGTCAATGAGCAGTTCTTC.

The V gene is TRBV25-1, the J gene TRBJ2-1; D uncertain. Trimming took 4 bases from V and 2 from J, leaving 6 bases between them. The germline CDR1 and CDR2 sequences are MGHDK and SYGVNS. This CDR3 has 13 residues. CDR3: CASSAPTYNEQFF. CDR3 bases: TGTGCCAGCAGTGCTCCAACCTACAATGAGCAGTTCTTC.

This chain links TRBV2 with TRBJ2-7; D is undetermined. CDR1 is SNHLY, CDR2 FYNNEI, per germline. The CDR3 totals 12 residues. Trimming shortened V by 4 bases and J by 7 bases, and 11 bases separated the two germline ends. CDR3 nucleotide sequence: TGTGCCAGCAGTGCGCCTGGAGTGGAGCAGTACTTC. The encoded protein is CASSAPGVEQYF.

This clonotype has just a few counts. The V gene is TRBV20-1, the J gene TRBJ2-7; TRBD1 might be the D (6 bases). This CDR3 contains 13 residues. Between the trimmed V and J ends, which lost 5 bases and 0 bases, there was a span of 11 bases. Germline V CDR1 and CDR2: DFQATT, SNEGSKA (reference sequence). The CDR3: CSAPDRISYEQYF. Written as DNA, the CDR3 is TGCAGTGCTCCCGACAGGATCTCCTACGAGCAGTACTTC.

The CDR3 bases are TGCGCCAGCAGCTTGTCGGACACACAAAACATTCAGTACTTC. This gives the protein CASSLSDTQNIQYF. The genes are TRBV5-1 and TRBJ2-4; D is perhaps TRBD1 (5 bases). V was shortened by 1 base and J by 5 bases, with 10 bases between the two germline ends. Looked up from germline, CDR1 is SGHRS and CDR2 is YFSETQ. The CDR3 has 14 amino acids.

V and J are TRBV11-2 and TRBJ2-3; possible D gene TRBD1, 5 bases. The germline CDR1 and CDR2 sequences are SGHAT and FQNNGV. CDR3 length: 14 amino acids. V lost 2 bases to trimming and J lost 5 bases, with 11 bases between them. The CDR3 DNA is TGTGCCAGCAGCTTACGTCAGGGAATAGATACGCAGTATTTT. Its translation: CASSLRQGIDTQYF.

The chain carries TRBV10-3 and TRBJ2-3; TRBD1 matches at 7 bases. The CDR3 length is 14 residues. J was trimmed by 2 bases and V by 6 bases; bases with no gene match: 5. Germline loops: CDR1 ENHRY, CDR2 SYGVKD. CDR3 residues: CAISSTGATDTQYF. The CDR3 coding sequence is TGTGCCATCAGCTCAACAGGGGCCACAGATACGCAGTATTTT.

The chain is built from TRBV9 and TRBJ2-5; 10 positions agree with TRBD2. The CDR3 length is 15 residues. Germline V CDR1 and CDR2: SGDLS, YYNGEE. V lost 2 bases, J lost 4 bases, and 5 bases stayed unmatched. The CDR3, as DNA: TGTGCCAGCAGCGTGAGCGGGGGGGCCACAGAGACCCAGTACTTC. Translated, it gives CASSVSGGATETQYF.

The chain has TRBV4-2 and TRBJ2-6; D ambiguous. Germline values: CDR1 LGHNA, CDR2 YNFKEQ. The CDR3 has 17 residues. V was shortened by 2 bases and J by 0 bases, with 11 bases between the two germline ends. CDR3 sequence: CASSQNGLSSGANVLTF. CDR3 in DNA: TGTGCCAGCAGCCAAAACGGGCTTAGCTCTGGGGCCAACGTCCTGACTTTC.

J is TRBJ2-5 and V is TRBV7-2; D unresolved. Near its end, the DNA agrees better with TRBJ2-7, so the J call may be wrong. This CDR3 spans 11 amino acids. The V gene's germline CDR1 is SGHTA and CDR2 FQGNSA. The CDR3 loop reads CASSPQSEQYF. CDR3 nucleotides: TGTGCCAGCAGCCCCCAAAGCGAGCAGTACTTC.

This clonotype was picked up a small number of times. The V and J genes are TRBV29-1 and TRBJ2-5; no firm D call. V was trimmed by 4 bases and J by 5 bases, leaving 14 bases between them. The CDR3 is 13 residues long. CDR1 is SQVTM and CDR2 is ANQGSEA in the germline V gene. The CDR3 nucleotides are TGCAGCGTTGGGCCTTCGTTGATGGAGACCCAGTACTTC. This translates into CSVGPSLMETQYF.

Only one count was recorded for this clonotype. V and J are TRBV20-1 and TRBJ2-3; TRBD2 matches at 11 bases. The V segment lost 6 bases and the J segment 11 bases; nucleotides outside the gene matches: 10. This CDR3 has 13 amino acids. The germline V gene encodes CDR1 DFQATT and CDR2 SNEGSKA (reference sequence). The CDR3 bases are TGCAGTGCACGACTAGCGGGGACCGAAAGGCAGTATTTT. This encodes CSARLAGTERQYF.

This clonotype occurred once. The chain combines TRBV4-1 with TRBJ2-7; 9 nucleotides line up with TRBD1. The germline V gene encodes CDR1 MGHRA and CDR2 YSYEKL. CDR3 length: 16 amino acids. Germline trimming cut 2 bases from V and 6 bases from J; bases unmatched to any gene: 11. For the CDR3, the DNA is TGCGCCAGCAGCCAAACTCAACCGGGACAGGGATCCGAGCAGTACTTC. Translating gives CASSQTQPGQGSEQYF.

The CDR3 here is CASSGGLGTSEQYF. CDR3 DNA sequence: TGTGCCAGCAGCGGCGGACTAGGGACGTCTGAGCAGTACTTC. J is TRBJ2-5 and V is TRBV9; 7 positions match TRBD2. The J segment lost 11 bases and the V segment lost 3 bases, leaving 13 bases of the junction unmatched. CDR3 length equals 14 residues. Germline values: CDR1 SGDLS, CDR2 YYNGEE. Together with reference TRBV9 and TRBJ2-5, the CDR3 gives the full variable domain: DSGVTQTPKHLITATGQRVTLRCSPRSGDLSVYWYQQSLDQGLQFLIQYYNGEERAKGNILERFSAQQFPDLHSELNLSSLELGDSALYFCASSGGLGTSEQYFGPGTRLLVL.

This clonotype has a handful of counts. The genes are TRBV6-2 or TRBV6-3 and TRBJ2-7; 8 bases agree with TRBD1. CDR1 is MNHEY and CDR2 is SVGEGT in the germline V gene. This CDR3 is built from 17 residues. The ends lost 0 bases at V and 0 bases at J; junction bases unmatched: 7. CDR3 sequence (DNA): TGTGCCAGCAGTTACTCACTGACGGGACAGGACTCCTACGAGCAGTACTTC. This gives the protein CASSYSLTGQDSYEQYF.

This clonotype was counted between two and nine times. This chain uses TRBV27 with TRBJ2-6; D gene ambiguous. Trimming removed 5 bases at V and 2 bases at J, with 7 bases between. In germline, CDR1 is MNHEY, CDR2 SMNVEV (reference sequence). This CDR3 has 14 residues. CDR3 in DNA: TGTGCCAGCAGTGCATACGCTGGGGCCAACGTCCTGACTTTC. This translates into CASSAYAGANVLTF.

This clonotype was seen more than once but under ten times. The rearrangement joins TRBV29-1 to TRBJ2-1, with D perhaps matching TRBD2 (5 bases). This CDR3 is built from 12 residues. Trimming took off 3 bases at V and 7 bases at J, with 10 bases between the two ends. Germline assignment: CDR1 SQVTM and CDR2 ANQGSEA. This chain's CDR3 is CSVEFSGNEQFF. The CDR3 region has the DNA TGCAGCGTTGAGTTCTCGGGGAATGAGCAGTTCTTC.

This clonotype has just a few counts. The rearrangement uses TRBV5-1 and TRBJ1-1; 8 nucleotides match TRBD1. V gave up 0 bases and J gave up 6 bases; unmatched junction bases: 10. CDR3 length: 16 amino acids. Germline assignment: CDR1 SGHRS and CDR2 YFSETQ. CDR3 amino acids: CASSLDGTGLVAEAFF. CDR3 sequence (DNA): TGCGCCAGCAGCTTGGATGGGACAGGTTTGGTCGCTGAAGCTTTCTTT.

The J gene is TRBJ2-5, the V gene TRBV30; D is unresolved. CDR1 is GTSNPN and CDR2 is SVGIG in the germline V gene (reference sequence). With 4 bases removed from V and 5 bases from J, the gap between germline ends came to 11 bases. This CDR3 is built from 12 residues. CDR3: CAWKTPAETQYF. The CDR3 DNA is TGTGCCTGGAAGACCCCAGCCGAGACCCAGTACTTC.

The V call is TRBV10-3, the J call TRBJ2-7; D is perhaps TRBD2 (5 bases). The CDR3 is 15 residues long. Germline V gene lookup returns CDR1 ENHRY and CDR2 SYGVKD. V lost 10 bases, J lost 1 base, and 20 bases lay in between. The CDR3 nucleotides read TGTGCCACCTCGGGGATGAGTATGGGGTCCTACGAGCAGTACTTC. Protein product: CATSGMSMGSYEQYF.

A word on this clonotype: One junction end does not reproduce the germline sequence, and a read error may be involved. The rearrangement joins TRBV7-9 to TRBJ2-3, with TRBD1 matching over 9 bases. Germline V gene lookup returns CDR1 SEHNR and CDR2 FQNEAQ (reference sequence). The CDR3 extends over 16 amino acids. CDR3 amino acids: CANSLVDRGFTDTQYF. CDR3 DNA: TGTGCCAACAGCTTAGTGGACAGGGGATTCACAGATACGCAGTATTTT.

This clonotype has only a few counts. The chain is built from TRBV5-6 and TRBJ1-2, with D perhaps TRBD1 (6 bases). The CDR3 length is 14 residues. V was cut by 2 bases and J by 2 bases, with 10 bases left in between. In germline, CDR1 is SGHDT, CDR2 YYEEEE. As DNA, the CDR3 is TGTGCCAGCAGCTTTTTGGACAGAAACTATGGCTACACCTTC. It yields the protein CASSFLDRNYGYTF.

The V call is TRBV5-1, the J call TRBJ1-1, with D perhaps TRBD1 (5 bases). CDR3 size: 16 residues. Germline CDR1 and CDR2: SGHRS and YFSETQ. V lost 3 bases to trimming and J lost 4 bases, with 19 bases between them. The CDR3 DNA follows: TGCGCCAGCAGCTCGCCCCGAGAGGGGCTGCCCACTGAAGCTTTCTTT. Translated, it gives CASSSPREGLPTEAFF.

The DNA of the CDR3 is TGTGCCAGCAGTGATCGGGATCGGGATCTAGCAGATACGCAGTATTTT. As protein: CASSDRDRDLADTQYF. This chain connects TRBV6-1 to TRBJ2-3; maybe TRBD2 (5 bases). Trimming took 3 bases from V and 4 from J, leaving 17 bases between them. There are 16 residues in the CDR3. Germline V lookup: CDR1 MNHNS, CDR2 SASEGT.